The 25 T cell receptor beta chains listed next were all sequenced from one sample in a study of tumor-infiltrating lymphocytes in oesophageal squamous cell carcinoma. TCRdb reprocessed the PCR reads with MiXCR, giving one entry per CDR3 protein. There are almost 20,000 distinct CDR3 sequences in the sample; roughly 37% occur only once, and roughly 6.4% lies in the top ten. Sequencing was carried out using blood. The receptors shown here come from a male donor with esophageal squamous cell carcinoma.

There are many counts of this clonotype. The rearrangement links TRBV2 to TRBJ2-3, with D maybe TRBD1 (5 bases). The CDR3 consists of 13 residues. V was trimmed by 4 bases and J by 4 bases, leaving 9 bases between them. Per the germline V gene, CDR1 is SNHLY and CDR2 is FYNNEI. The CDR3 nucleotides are TGTGCCAGCAGTGGGGCAGGGCCAGATACGCAGTATTTT. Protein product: CASSGAGPDTQYF.

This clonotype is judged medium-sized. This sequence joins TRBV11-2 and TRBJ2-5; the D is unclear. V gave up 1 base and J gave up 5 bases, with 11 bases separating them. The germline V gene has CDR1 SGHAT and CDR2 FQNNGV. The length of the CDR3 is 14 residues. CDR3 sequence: CASSLATIRETQYF. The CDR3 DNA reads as TGTGCCAGCAGCTTAGCAACGATCCGGGAGACCCAGTACTTC.

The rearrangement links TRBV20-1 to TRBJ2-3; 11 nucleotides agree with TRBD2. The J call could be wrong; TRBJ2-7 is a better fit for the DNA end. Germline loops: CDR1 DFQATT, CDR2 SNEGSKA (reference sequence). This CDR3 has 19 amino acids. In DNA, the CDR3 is TGCAGTGCCATTAGCGGACAGGGTTCTAGCGGGAGGACCTGGAATGAGCAGTACTTC. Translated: CSAISGQGSSGRTWNEQYF.

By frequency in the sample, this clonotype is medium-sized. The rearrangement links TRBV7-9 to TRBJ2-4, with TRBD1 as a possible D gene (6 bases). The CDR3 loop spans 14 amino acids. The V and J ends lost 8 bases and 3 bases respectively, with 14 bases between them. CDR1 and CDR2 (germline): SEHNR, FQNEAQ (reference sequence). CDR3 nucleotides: TGTGCCAGCTCCCGGACAGTTCTCAAAAACATTCAGTACTTC. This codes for CASSRTVLKNIQYF.

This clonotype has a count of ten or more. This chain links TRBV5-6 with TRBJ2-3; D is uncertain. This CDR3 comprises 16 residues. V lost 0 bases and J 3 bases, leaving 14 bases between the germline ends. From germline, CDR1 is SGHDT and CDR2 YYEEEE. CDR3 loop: CASSLATTLRTDTQYF. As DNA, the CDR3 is TGTGCCAGCAGCTTGGCCACCACGCTGCGGACAGATACGCAGTATTTT.

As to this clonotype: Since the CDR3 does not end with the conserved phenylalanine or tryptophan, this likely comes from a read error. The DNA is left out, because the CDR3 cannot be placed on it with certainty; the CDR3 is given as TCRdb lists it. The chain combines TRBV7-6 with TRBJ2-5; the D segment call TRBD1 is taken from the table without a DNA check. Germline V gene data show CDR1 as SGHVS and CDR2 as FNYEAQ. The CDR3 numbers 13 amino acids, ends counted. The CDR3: CASSPGGEQYFGS.

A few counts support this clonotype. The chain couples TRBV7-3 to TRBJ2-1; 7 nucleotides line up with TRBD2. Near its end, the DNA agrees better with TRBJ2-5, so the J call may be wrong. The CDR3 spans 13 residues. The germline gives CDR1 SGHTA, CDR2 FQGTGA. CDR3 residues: CASSLTAGVDQYF. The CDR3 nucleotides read TGTGCCAGCAGCTTAACGGCGGGAGTTGACCAGTACTTC.

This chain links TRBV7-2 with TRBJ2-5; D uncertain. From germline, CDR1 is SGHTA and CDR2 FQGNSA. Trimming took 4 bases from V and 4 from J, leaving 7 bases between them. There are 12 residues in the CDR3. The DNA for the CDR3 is TGTGCCAGCAGCTCGGCCCTAGAGACCCAGTACTTC. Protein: CASSSALETQYF.

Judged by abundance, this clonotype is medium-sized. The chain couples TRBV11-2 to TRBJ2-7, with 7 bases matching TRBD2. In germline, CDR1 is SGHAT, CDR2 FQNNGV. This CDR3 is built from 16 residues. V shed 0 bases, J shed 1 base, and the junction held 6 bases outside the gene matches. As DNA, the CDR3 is TGTGCCAGCAGCTTAGAGGGGGGGACGGTTTCCTACGAGCAGTACTTC. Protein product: CASSLEGGTVSYEQYF.

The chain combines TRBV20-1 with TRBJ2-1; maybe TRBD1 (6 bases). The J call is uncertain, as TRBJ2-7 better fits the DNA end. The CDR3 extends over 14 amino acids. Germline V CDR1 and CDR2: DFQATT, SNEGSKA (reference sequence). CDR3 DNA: TGCAGTGCTAAACCAGGGGTTTTCTCCTACGAGCAGTACTTC. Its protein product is CSAKPGVFSYEQYF.

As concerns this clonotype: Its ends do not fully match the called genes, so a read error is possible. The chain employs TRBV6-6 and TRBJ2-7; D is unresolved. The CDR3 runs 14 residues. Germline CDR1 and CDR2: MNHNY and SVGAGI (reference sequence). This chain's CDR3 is CASSYSSDNSPLHF. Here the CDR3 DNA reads TGTGCCAGCAGTTACTCGTCCGATAATTCACCCCTCCACTTC.

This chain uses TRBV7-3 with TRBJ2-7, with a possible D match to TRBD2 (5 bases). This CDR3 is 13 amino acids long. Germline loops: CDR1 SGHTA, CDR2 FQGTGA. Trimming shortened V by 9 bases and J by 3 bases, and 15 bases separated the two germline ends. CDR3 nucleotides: TGTGCCAGGGGGAGTTTGGGTTTCTACGAGCAGTACTTC. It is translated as CARGSLGFYEQYF.

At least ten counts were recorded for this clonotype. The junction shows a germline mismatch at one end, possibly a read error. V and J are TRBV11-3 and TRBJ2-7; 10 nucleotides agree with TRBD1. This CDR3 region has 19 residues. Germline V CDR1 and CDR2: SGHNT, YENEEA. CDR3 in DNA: TGTGCCAGCAGCTTAGATCGAGGGACAGGGGCATTCTATAATTCACCCCTCCACTTC. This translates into CASSLDRGTGAFYNSPLHF.

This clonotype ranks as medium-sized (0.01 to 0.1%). Written as DNA, the CDR3 is TGTGCCAGCAGCTTTTCACAGAACAATGAGCAGTTCTTC. Residues: CASSFSQNNEQFF. The chain has TRBV7-8 and TRBJ2-1; no reliable D call. The CDR3 totals 13 residues. The germline CDR1 and CDR2 sequences are SGHVS and FQNEAQ. Trimming pared 3 bases from V and 5 bases from J, leaving 8 bases between.

This CDR3 is CAISATGENEKLFF. Written as DNA, the CDR3 is TGTGCCATCAGTGCCACAGGCGAAAATGAAAAACTGTTTTTT. This chain uses TRBV10-3 with TRBJ1-4; weak D call: TRBD1 (5 bases). V lost 4 bases, J lost 5 bases, and 11 bases lay in between. Per germline, CDR1 ENHRY and CDR2 SYGVKD. CDR3 length equals 14 residues.

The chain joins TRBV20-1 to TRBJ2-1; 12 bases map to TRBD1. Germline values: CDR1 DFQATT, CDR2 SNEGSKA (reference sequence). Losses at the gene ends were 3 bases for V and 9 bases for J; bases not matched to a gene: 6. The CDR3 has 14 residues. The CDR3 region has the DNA TGCAGTGCTAGGGAGGGACAGGGGGCCGGTGAGCAGTTCTTC. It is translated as CSAREGQGAGEQFF.

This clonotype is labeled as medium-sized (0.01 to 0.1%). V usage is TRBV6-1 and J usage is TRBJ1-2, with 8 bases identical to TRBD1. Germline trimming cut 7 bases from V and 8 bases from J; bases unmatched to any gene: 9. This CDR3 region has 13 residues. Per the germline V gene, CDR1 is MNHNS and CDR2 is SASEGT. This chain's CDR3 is CASKKTGVHGYTF. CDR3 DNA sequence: TGTGCCAGCAAAAAGACAGGGGTCCACGGCTACACCTTC.

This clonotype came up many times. The CDR3 DNA is TGCGCCAGCAGCTTGGTTGCGGGAAGCTTCGATGAGCAGTACTTC. It translates to CASSLVAGSFDEQYF. V gene TRBV5-1 combines with J gene TRBJ2-7, with D maybe TRBD2 (6 bases). The germline CDR1 and CDR2 sequences are SGHRS and YFSETQ. The CDR3 sequence is 15 residues long. With 0 bases removed from V and 7 bases from J, the gap between germline ends came to 17 bases.

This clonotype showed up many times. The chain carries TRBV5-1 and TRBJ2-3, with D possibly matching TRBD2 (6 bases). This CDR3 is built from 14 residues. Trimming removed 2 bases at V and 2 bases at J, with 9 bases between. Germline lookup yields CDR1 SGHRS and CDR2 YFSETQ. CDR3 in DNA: TGCGCCAGCAGCTTACTAGCAAACACAGATACGCAGTATTTT. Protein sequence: CASSLLANTDTQYF.

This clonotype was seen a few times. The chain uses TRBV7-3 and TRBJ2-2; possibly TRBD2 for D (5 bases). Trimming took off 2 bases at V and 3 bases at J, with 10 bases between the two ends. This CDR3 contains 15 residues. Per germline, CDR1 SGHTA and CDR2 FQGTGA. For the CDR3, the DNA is TGTGCCAGCAGCTTAGGTCTAGCACACACCGGGGAGCTGTTTTTT. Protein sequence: CASSLGLAHTGELFF.

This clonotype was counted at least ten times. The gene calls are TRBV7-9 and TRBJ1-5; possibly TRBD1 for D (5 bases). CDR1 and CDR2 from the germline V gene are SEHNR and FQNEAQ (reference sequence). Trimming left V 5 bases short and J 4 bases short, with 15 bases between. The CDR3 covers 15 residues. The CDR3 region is CASSPGQLSNQPQHF. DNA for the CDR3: TGTGCCAGCAGCCCCGGACAACTTTCTAATCAGCCCCAGCATTTT.

In nucleotides, the CDR3 is TGTGCCAGCAGCCAAGTGGCGGGGGGGCCCGTAGATACGCAGTATTTT. This codes for CASSQVAGGPVDTQYF. V usage is TRBV3-1 and J usage is TRBJ2-3; 9 bases line up with TRBD2. The J segment lost 5 bases and the V segment lost 1 base, leaving 7 bases of the junction unmatched. Per germline, CDR1 LGHDT and CDR2 YNNKEL (reference sequence). The CDR3 spans 16 residues.

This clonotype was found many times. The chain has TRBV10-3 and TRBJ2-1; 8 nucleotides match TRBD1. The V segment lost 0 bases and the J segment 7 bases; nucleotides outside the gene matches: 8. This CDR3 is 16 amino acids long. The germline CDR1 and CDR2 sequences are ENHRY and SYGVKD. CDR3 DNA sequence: TGTGCCATCAGTGAGTCAGCAGGGGGCTCAGGGAATGAGCAGTTCTTC. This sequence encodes CAISESAGGSGNEQFF.

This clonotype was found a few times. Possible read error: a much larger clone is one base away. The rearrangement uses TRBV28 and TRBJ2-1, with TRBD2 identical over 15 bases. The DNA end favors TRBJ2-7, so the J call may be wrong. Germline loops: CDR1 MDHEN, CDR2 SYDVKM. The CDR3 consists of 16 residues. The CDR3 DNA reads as TGTGCCAGCAGTTTATCTAGGACTAGCGGGGGGGCCAAGCAGTACTTC. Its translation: CASSLSRTSGGAKQYF.

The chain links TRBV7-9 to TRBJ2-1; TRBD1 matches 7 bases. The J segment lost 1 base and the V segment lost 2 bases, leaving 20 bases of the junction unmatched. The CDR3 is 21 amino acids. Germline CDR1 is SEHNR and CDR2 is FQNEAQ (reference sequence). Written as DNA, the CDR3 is TGTGCCAGCAGCTTATATGTGGGCGGAACAGGGGCCGTCTTATCCTACAATGAGCAGTTCTTC. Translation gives CASSLYVGGTGAVLSYNEQFF. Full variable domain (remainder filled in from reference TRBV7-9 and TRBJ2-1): DTGVSQNPRHKITKRGQNVTFRCDPISEHNRLYWYRQTLGQGPEFLTYFQNEAQLEKSRLLSDRFSAERPKGSFSTLEIQRTEQGDSAMYLCASSLYVGGTGAVLSYNEQFFGPGTRLTVL.